Below are 10 T cell receptor beta chains sequenced from a single sample in a study of T cell responses to AZD1222 COVID-19 vaccine. Clones were read by immunoSEQ multiplex PCR, and TCRdb kept only the in-frame ones, dropping some. This sample yields 150,000 to 200,000 clones, of which roughly 92% are seen a single time; roughly 1.2% belongs to the top ten. Source: peripheral blood, taken 28 days after the second AZD1222 dose. The receptors were sampled from an adult who received the AZD1222 COVID-19 vaccine.

V is TRBV28 and J is TRBJ2-1; TRBD1 matches at 9 bases. V lost 7 bases and J lost 4; bases outside the gene matches: 5. CDR1 is MDHEN and CDR2 is SYDVKM in the germline V gene. This CDR3 is 14 amino acids long. Written as DNA, the CDR3 is TGTGCCAGCAAGAGGACAGGGGTGTACAATGAGCAGTTCTTC. Translation gives CASKRTGVYNEQFF.

The J gene is TRBJ1-3, the V gene TRBV5-1, with TRBD1 as a possible D gene (5 bases). Trimming shortened V by 4 bases and J by 9 bases, and 20 bases separated the two germline ends. This CDR3 is built from 15 residues. Germline lookup yields CDR1 SGHRS and CDR2 YFSETQ. The CDR3 nucleotides are TGCGCCAGCAGCCACTCCGGGACTATCCAGAGCACCATATATTTT. Protein: CASSHSGTIQSTIYF.

The chain recombines TRBV28 with TRBJ2-3; D gene unclear. The V gene's germline CDR1 is MDHEN and CDR2 SYDVKM. The CDR3 is made up of 13 amino acids. Trimming removed 6 bases from V and 0 bases from J, with 7 bases in between. This CDR3 is CASRRSSTDTQYF. The DNA of the CDR3 is TGTGCCAGCAGAAGGTCTAGCACAGATACGCAGTATTTT.

The V gene is TRBV28, the J gene TRBJ1-2; perhaps TRBD1 as D (5 bases). CDR1 is MDHEN and CDR2 is SYDVKM in the germline V gene. This CDR3 spans 13 amino acids. Trimming shortened V by 2 bases and J by 1 base, and 5 bases separated the two germline ends. The CDR3 nucleotides are TGTGCCAGCAGTTTAAGGGGTAACTATGGCTACACCTTC. This encodes CASSLRGNYGYTF.

The rearrangement uses TRBV3-1 (or the pseudogene TRBV3-2) and TRBJ2-3, with D maybe TRBD2 (6 bases). V was cut by 0 bases and J by 7 bases, with 26 bases left in between. CDR3 length: 19 amino acids. The germline gives CDR1 LGHDT, CDR2 YNNKEL (reference sequence). The CDR3: CASSQDGQWGLRLLNTQYF. The DNA for the CDR3 is TGTGCCAGCAGCCAAGACGGTCAGTGGGGACTCCGCCTTTTAAATACGCAGTATTTT.

This clone was seen only once. The V gene is TRBV7-9, the J gene TRBJ1-1, with no clear D. There are 13 residues in the CDR3. V gave up 5 bases and J gave up 11 bases, with 18 bases separating them. Germline CDR1 reads SEHNR; CDR2 reads FQNEAQ (reference sequence). This chain's CDR3 is CASSKRAGLDAFF. Written as DNA, the CDR3 is TGTGCCAGCAGCAAAAGGGCGGGATTGGACGCTTTCTTT.

The rearrangement joins TRBV28 to TRBJ2-1; D gene ambiguous. CDR1 is MDHEN, CDR2 SYDVKM, per germline. The CDR3 spans 16 residues. Trimming left V 7 bases short and J 1 base short, with 17 bases between. This CDR3 reads CASNSPGRPSYNEQFF. CDR3 sequence (DNA): TGTGCCAGCAATTCCCCGGGCAGACCTTCCTACAATGAGCAGTTCTTC.

The chain employs TRBV7-8 and TRBJ2-7, with TRBD2 matching 8 bases. The germline V gene has CDR1 SGHVS and CDR2 FQNEAQ. The J segment lost 2 bases and the V segment lost 6 bases, leaving 9 bases of the junction unmatched. This CDR3 is built from 15 residues. DNA of the CDR3: TGTGCCAGCAGGCCGGGGGGGGGATCCCCCTACGAGCAGTACTTC. Residues: CASRPGGGSPYEQYF.

V gene TRBV28 combines with J gene TRBJ1-5; a possible D gene is TRBD1 (6 bases). The CDR3 contains 15 residues. Germline CDR1 reads MDHEN; CDR2 reads SYDVKM. V lost 7 bases, J lost 6 bases, and 19 bases lay in between. The CDR3 DNA follows: TGTGCCAGCAACATAGGGGGGGCGGGGGCTCAGCCCCAGCATTTT. It is translated as CASNIGGAGAQPQHF.

This clone showed up just a few times. V is TRBV3-1 (or the pseudogene TRBV3-2) and J is TRBJ2-7, with D unresolved. The CDR3 spans 13 residues. Trimming shortened V by 1 base and J by 6 bases, and 10 bases separated the two germline ends. Germline-derived CDR1 and CDR2 are LGHDT and YNNKEL (reference sequence). CDR3 region: CASSQGARGEQYF. In DNA, the CDR3 is TGTGCCAGCAGCCAAGGGGCGCGAGGCGAGCAGTACTTC.